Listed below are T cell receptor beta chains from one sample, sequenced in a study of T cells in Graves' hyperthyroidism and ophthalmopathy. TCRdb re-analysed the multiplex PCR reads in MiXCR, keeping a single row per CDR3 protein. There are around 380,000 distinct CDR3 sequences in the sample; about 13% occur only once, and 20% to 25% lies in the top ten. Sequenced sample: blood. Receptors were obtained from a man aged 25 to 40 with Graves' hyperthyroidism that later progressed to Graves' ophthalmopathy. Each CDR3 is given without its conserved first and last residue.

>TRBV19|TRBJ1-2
ASRDRKFTNYGYT
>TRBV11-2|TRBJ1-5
ASTSLREDQPQH
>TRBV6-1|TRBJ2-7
ASSEPGGYGYEQY
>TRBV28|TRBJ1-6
ASSFRTRINSPLH
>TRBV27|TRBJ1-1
ASSLWDTTEAF
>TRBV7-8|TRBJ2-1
ASRNLAWGPDEQF
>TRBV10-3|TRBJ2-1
AISESASGGAYEQF
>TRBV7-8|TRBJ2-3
ASSPSTVSDTQY
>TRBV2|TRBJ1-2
ASRGWGVLRYT
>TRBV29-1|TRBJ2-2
SVSTGTPNTGELF
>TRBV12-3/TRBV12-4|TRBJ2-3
ASSPGTSPTQY
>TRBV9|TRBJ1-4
ASSVIEKLF
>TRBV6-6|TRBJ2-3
ASSYSSDRATDTQY
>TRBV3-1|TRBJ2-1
ASSQDEHYNEQF
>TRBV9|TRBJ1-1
ASSVGGSGTEAF
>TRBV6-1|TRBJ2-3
ASSESTGSTDTQY
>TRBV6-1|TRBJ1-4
ASSEALAGSTNEKLF
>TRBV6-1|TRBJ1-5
ASSPDRGLNQPQH
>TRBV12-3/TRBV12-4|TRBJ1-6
ASSFGEAYNSPLH
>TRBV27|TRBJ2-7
ASSLYGAYEQY
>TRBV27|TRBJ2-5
ASSRSPDGIETQY
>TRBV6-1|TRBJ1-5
ASSVVKQVGQPQH
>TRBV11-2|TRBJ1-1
ASRLLGGTEAF
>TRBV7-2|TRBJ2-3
ASSPTDRFAYGDTQY
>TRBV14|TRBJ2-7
ASSPTRGEQY
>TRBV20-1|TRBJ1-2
SARGGESGGYT
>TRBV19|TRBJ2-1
ASMLLQGNEQF
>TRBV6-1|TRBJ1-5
ASSNLRANQPQH
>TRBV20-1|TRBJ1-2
SARGGDGGYT
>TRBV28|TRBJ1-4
ASSFLNMGGWEKLF
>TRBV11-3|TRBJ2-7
ASSSRFRGGSYEQY
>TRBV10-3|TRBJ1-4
AISESMSEGNEKLF
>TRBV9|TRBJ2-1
ASSGENEQF
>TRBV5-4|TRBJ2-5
ASSLTGGPETQY
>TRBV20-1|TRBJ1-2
SARDRRATNYGYT
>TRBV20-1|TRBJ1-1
SAREDENTEAF
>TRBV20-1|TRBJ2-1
SARDGRGVPYNEQF
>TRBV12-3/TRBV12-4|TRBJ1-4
ASSFTHYRGQGVREKLF
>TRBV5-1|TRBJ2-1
ASSLGGVDNEQF
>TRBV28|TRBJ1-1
ASGPRGLKAF
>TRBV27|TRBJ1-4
ASKALGQEKLF
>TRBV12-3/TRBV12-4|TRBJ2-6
ASSNPSSEANVLT
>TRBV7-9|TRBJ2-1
ASNTGGAYNEQF
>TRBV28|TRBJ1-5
ASKTGRYHSNQPQH
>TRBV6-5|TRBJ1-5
ASSYSSEPGRNQPQH
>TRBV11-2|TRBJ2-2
ASSSQGARAGELF
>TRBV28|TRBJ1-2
ASQRTGTNYGYT
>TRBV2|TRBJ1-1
ASSDLGTPNTEAF